This is a list of T cell receptor beta chains from one sample in a study of T cell responses to AZD1222 COVID-19 vaccine. TCRdb's table, derived via immunoSEQ multiplex PCR, lists solely in-frame clones and lacks some. Altogether some 120,000 clones are present, roughly 88% being singletons, with the ten largest covering approximately 8%. The sample was peripheral blood, taken on day 0 of AZD1222 vaccination. Receptors originate from an adult in good health. Both conserved end residues are part of each CDR3. The D gene is left open where the match is weak. Clone size is not always given. Where it is, it says once, few, many or a class for expanded clones.

J gene	clone size	D gene	V gene	CDR3 protein	CDR3 DNA
TRBJ2-1	-	-	TRBV28	CASSPGSYNEQFF	TGTGCCAGCAGCCCCGGCTCCTACAATGAGCAGTTCTTC
TRBJ2-3	-	-	TRBV5-1	CASSFRALDTQYF	TGCGCCAGCAGCTTCCGGGCGCTAGATACGCAGTATTTT
TRBJ1-1	-	-	TRBV2	CASSEAWYKGDTEAFF	TGTGCCAGCAGTGAAGCGTGGTACAAGGGGGACACTGAAGCTTTCTTT
TRBJ2-3	-	-	TRBV10-1	CASSESWGDTDTQYF	TGCGCCAGCAGTGAGTCGTGGGGGGACACAGATACGCAGTATTTT
TRBJ2-7	-	-	TRBV3-1/TRBV3-2	CASSDPGGASSYEQYF	TGTGCCAGCAGCGATCCGGGCGGGGCTAGCTCCTACGAGCAGTACTTC
TRBJ1-2	-	-	TRBV7-2	CASSPGDPRYGYTF	TGTGCCAGCAGCCCCGGGGATCCCCGCTATGGCTACACCTTC
TRBJ1-6	-	-	TRBV5-1	CASSAGLTNSPLHF	TGCGCCAGCAGCGCCGGGCTAACCAATTCACCCCTCCACTTT
TRBJ2-1	-	TRBD2	TRBV4-1	CASSQDVGGAMNEQFF	TGCGCCAGCAGCCAAGATGTCGGGGGGGCGATGAATGAGCAGTTCTTC
TRBJ1-3	-	-	TRBV21-1	CASSLGTPSGNTIYF	TGTGCCAGCAGCCTGGGGACACCCTCTGGAAACACCATATATTTT
TRBJ2-1	-	TRBD2	TRBV3-1/TRBV3-2	CARSRMGGGGHEQFF	TGTGCCCGCAGCCGTATGGGCGGGGGGGGGCATGAGCAGTTCTTC
TRBJ1-4	-	-	TRBV3-1/TRBV3-2	CASSPTGVANEKLFF	TGTGCCAGCAGCCCCACGGGAGTAGCTAATGAAAAACTGTTTTTT
TRBJ2-7	-	-	TRBV4-3	CASSQGETPLGEQYF	TGCGCCAGCAGCCAAGGTGAGACCCCTTTGGGGGAGCAGTACTTC
TRBJ2-5	-	TRBD2	TRBV15	CATSRDPPSGRADSQETQYF	TGTGCCACCAGCAGAGATCCCCCTAGCGGGAGGGCAGACTCCCAAGAGACCCAGTACTTC
TRBJ2-3	-	-	TRBV7-2	CASSLATSHSADTQYF	TGTGCCAGCAGCTTAGCCACATCCCACTCGGCAGATACGCAGTATTTT
TRBJ2-7	few	TRBD2	TRBV19	CASSPQGLAGGKLAPYEQYF	TGTGCCAGTAGTCCCCAGGGACTAGCGGGAGGAAAACTCGCCCCCTACGAGCAGTACTTC